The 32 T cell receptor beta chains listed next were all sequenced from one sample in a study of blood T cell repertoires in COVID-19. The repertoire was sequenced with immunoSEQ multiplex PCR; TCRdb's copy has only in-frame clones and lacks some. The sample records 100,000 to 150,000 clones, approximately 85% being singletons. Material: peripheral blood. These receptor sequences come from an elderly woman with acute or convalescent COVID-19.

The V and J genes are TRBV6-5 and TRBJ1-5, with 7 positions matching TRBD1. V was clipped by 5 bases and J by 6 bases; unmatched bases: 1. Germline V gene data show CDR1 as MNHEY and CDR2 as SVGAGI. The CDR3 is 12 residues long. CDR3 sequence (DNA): TGTGCCAGCAGTACAGGGGTTCAGCCCCAGCATTTT. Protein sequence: CASSTGVQPQHF.

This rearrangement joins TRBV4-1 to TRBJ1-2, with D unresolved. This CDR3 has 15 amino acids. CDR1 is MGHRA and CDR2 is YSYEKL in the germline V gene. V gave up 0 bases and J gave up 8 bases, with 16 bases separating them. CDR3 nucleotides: TGCGCCAGCAGCCAAGACCAGGTGTGGCTGTACGGCTACACCTTC. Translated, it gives CASSQDQVWLYGYTF.

The CDR3 DNA follows: TGTGCCAGCAGCTACCGCGGGGATGGCTACACCTTC. This codes for CASSYRGDGYTF. The chain has TRBV11-2 and TRBJ1-2, with D uncertain. This CDR3 comprises 12 residues. V was shortened by 4 bases and J by 6 bases, with 9 bases between the two germline ends. CDR1 and CDR2 from the germline V gene are SGHAT and FQNNGV.

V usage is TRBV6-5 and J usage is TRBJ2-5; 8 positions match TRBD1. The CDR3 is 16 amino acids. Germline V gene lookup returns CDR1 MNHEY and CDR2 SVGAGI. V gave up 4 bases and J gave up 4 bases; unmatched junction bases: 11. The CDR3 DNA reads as TGTGCCAGCAGTTCCGGACAGGGAGGATTCGGAGAGACCCAGTACTTC. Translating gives CASSSGQGGFGETQYF.

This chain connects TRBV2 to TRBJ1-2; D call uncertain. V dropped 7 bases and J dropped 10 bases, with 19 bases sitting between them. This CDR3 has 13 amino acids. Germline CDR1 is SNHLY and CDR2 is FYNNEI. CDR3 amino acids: CASNYFSGNYYTF. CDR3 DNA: TGTGCCAGCAACTACTTTAGCGGAAATTACTACACCTTC.

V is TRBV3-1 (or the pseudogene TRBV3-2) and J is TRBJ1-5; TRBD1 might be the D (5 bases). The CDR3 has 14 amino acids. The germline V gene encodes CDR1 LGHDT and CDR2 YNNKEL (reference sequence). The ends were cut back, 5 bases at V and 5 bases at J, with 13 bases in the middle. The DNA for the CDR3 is TGTGCCAGCAGCTGGGGGGGGACGGATCAGCCCCAGCATTTT. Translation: CASSWGGTDQPQHF.

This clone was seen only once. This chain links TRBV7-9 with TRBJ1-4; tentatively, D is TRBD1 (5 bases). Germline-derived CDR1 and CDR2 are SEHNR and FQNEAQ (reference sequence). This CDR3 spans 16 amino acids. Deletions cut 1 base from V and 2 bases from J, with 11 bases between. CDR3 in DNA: TGTGCCAGCAGCTTAGGGCGCGGGGGGACTAATGAAAAACTGTTTTTT. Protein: CASSLGRGGTNEKLFF.

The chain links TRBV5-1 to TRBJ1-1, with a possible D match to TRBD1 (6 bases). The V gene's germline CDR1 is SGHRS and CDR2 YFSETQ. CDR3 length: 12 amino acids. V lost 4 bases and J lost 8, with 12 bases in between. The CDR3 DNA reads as TGCGCCAGCAGCCCCACCAGGGGCGAAGCTTTCTTT. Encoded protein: CASSPTRGEAFF.

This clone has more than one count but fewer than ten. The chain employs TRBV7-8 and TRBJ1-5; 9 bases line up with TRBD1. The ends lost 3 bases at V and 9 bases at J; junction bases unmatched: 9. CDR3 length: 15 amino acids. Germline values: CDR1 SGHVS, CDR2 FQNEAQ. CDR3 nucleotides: TGTGCCAGCAGCTTGGCTACAGGGGGCGGCTGGCCCCAGCATTTT. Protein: CASSLATGGGWPQHF.

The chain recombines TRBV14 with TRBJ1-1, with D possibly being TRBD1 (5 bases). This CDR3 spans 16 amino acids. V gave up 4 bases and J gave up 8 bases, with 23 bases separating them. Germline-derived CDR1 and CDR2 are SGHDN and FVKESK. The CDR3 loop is CASSRPGAALGVEAFF. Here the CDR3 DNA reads TGTGCCAGCAGCCGACCTGGGGCCGCGCTAGGGGTCGAAGCTTTCTTT.

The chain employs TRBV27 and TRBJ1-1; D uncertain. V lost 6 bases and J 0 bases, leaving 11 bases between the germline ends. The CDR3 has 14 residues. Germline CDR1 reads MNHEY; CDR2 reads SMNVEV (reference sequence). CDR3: CASRPYTMNTEAFF. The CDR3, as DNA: TGTGCCAGCAGACCCTATACGATGAACACTGAAGCTTTCTTT.

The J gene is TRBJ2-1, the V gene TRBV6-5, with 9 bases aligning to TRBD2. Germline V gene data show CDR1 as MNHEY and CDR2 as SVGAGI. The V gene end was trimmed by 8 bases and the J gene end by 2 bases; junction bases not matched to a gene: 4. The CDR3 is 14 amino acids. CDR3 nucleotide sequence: TGTGCCAGCGCCTTAGCGGGAGCCTACAATGAGCAGTTCTTC. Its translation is CASALAGAYNEQFF.

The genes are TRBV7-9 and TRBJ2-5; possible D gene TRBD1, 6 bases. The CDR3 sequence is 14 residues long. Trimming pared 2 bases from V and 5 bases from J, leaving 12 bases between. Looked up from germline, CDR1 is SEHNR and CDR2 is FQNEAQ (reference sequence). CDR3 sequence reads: CASSLTGRVETQYF. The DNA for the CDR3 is TGTGCCAGCAGCTTAACAGGGCGGGTGGAGACCCAGTACTTC. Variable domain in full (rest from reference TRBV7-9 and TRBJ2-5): DTGVSQNPRHKITKRGQNVTFRCDPISEHNRLYWYRQTLGQGPEFLTYFQNEAQLEKSRLLSDRFSAERPKGSFSTLEIQRTEQGDSAMYLCASSLTGRVETQYFGPGTRLLVL.

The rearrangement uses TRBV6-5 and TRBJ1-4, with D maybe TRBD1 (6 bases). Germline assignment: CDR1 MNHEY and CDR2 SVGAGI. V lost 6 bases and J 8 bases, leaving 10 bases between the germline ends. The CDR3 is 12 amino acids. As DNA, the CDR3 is TGTGCCAGCAGGGGTACAGGGGAAAAACTGTTTTTT. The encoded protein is CASRGTGEKLFF.

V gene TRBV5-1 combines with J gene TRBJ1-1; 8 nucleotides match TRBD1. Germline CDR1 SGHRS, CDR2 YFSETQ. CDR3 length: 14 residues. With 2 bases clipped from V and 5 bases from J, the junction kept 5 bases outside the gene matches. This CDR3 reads CASSFGQGGTEAFF. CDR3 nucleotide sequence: TGCGCCAGCAGCTTTGGACAGGGTGGGACTGAAGCTTTCTTT.

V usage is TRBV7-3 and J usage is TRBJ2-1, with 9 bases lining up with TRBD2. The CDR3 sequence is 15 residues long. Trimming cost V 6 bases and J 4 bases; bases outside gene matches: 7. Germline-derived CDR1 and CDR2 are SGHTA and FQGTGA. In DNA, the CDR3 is TGTGCCAGCAGAGAAAGCGGGGGGAGTTACAATGAGCAGTTCTTC. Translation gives CASRESGGSYNEQFF.

CDR3 in amino acids: CASSVGQGGDTQYF. DNA of the CDR3: TGTGCCAGCAGCGTGGGACAGGGCGGGGATACGCAGTATTTT. This chain connects TRBV7-9 to TRBJ2-3; 9 nucleotides match TRBD1. The CDR3 is 14 residues long. The germline V gene encodes CDR1 SEHNR and CDR2 FQNEAQ (reference sequence). With 5 bases clipped from V and 6 bases from J, the junction kept 6 bases outside the gene matches.

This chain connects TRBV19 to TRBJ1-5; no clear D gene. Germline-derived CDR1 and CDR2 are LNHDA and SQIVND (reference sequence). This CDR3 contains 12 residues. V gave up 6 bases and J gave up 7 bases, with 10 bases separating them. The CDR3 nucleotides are TGTGCCAGTAGGGGCGGGCGGCAGCCCCAGCATTTT. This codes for CASRGGRQPQHF.

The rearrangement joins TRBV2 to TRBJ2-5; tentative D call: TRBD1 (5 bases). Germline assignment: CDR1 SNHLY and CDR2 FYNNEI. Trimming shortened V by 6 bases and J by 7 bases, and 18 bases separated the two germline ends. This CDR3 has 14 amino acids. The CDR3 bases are TGTGCCAGCAGCGCGGACACGGCGAAGGGGACCCAGTACTTC. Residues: CASSADTAKGTQYF.

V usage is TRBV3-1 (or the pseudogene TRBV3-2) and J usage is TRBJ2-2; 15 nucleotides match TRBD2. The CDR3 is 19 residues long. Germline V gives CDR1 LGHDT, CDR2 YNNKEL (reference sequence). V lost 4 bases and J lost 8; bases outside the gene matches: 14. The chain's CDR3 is CASSPPSPGLAGGRGELFF. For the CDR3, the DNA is TGTGCCAGCAGCCCCCCTAGTCCGGGACTAGCGGGGGGTAGGGGGGAGCTGTTTTTT.

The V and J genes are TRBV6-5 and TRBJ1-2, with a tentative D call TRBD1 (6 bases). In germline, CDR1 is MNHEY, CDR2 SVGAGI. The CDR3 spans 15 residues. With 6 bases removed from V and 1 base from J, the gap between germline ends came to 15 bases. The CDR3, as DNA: TGTGCCAGCAGAATGGACAGCAGAGTTAACTATGGCTACACCTTC. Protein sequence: CASRMDSRVNYGYTF.

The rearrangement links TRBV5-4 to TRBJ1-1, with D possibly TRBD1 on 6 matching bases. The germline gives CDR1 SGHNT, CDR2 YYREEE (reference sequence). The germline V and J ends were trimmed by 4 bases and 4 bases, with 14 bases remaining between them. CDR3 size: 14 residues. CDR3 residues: CASSPPGVGTEAFF. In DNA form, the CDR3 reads TGTGCCAGCAGCCCCCCAGGGGTAGGCACTGAAGCTTTCTTT.

The CDR3 region has the DNA TGCAGTGCTAGTTTGGGGCAGGAAGGAGGAAACACCATATATTTT. This sequence encodes CSASLGQEGGNTIYF. V usage is TRBV20-1 and J usage is TRBJ1-3, with D maybe TRBD1 (5 bases). CDR3 length equals 15 residues. From germline, CDR1 is DFQATT and CDR2 SNEGSKA (reference sequence). V was trimmed by 3 bases and J by 4 bases, leaving 16 bases between them.

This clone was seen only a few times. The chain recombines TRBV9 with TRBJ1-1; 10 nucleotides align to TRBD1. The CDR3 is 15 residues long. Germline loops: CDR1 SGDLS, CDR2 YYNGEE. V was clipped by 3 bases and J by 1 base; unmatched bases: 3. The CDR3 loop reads CASSADRGKNTEAFF. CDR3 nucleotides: TGTGCCAGCAGCGCGGACAGGGGGAAGAACACTGAAGCTTTCTTT.

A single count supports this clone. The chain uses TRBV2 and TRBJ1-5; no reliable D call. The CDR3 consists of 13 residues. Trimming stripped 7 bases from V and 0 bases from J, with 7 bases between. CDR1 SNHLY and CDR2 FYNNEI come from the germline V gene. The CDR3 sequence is CASNIYSNQPQHF. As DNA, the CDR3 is TGTGCCAGCAACATTTATAGCAATCAGCCCCAGCATTTT.

The CDR3 nucleotides read TGTGCCAGCAGTTACGCGGAGAACACTGAAGCTTTCTTT. Amino acid sequence: CASSYAENTEAFF. This chain links TRBV6-2 or TRBV6-3 with TRBJ1-1, with D hard to call. Trimming removed 2 bases at V and 1 base at J, with 5 bases between. The CDR3 consists of 13 residues. Germline CDR1 reads MNHEY; CDR2 reads SVGEGT.

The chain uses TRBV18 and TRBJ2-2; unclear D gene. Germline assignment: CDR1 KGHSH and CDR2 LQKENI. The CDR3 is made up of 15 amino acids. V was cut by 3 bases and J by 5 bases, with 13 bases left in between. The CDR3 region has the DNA TGTGCCAGCTCACCGCACCCGGGTTTAACCGGGGAGCTGTTTTTT. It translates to CASSPHPGLTGELFF.

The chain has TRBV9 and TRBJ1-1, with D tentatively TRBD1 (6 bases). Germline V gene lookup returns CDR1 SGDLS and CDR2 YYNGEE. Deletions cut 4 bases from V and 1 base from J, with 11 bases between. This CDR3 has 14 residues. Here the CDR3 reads CASSQRQANTEAFF. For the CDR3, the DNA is TGTGCCAGCAGCCAACGACAGGCGAACACTGAAGCTTTCTTT.

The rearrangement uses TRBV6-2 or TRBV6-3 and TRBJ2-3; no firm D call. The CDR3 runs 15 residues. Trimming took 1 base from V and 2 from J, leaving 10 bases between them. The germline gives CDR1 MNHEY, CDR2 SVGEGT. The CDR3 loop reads CASSYFGDFTDTQYF. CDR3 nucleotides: TGTGCCAGCAGTTACTTCGGAGACTTCACAGATACGCAGTATTTT.

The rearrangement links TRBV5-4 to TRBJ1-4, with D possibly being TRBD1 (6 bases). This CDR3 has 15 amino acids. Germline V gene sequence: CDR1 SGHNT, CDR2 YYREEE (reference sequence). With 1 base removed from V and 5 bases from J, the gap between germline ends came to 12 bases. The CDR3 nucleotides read TGTGCCAGCAGCTTGAGGGGGGGCCTAAATGAAAAACTGTTTTTT. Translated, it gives CASSLRGGLNEKLFF.

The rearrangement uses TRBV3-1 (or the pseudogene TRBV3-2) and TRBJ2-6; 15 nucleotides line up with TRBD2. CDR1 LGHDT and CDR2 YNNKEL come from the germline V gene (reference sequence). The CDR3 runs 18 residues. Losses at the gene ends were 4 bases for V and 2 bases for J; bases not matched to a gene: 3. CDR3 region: CASSPRTSGGAGANVLTF. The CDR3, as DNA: TGTGCCAGCAGCCCGCGGACTAGCGGGGGGGCTGGGGCCAACGTCCTGACTTTC.

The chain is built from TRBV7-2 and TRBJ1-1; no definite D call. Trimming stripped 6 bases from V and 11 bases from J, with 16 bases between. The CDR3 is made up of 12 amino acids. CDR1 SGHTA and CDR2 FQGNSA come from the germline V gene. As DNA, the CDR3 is TGTGCCAGCAGTTCCCAGAGGGCGATGGCTTTCTTT. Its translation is CASSSQRAMAFF.